This TCR beta chain was identified during a study of T cells in Graves' hyperthyroidism and ophthalmopathy (dated by TCRdb to the late 2010s). Regarding the complete study: Peripheral blood was sampled at the time of initial diagnosis, prior to any treatment. To identify distinguishing TCR V-J signatures, a discovery cohort of around 100 patients was used, comprising some 43 with Graves' ophthalmopathy and under 60 with stable Graves' hyperthyroidism. The paper reports TCR Vbeta CDR3 sequencing of over 120 peripheral blood samples: under 45 ophthalmopathy, under 85 hyperthyroidism and some 17 progressor patients. The approximately 98 discovery patients were randomly divided into training and test sets at a 7:3 ratio. An independent validation cohort of fewer than 20 hyperthyroidism patients and approximately 17 patients who later progressed to ophthalmopathy tested prospective prediction of ophthalmopathy. Thyroid tissue and blood T-cell repertoires from six or seven Graves' hyperthyroidism patients were also compared in the study. After blood sampling, hyperthyroidism patients were treated with methimazole at a starting dose of 30 mg daily, and ophthalmopathy patients were treated with high-dose intravenous methylprednisolone. Overall results and qualifications from the work: In validation, the model predicted progression to ophthalmopathy with approximately 71% sensitivity and 72.22% specificity, a median of around six months before onset. Blood samples also contained most of the expanded thyroid clonotypes (frequency above 0.001), which suggests that blood repertoires may reflect thyroid immune responses. No statistical method was used to set the sample size in advance, and investigators knew the group allocation. A 13 V-J signature model separated ophthalmopathy from stable hyperthyroidism, with around 91% sensitivity and roughly 82% specificity in cross-validation and 80%/75% in testing.

This clonotype was counted ten times or more. Its binding antigen is unknown. Per-base qualities were not stored, and no clone one base away is much larger. TCR beta CDR3 regions were amplified from RNA transcripts. The first round of RT-PCR for the TCR CDR3 was performed with the HTBI primer set and the Qiagen OneStep RT-PCR kit. The libraries were constructed in a second round of multiplex PCR and then size-selected and purified. The libraries were sequenced on an Illumina HiSeq2000 using paired-end 100 bp reads. From the authors' description of their analysis: Raw data were processed with SOAPnuke, discarding reads with adapters, uncalled bases, mean Phred below 15, or no exact constant-primer or identifier match. COPE v1.2.5 was used to merge high-quality paired reads, and clonotypes were defined as unique nucleotide sequences. MiTCR v1.1 was used to align clonotypes to the IMGT TRBV, TRBD and TRBJ reference segments. Only V-J combinations with frequency above 0.0001, covering 99.2% of repertoires, were analysed. The TCS score was defined as F50 (clonal expansion) divided by E x V (chaos), with BLOSUM62-based TCRdist calculated between CDR3 peptides within each V-J. Welch's t-statistics and random forest reduced fewer than 600 V-J features to 13, which were used in a naive Bayes classifier (R e1071). TCRdb ran its own pipeline on the public reads, namely fastp trimming at Q25 and MiXCR clone calling, and kept in-frame beta chains. Rows are combined by CDR3 protein, so each entry shows the most common genes and DNA. Here the V and J calls rest on TCRdb's processing, not on the authors' analysis. The sample includes a few hundred thousand distinct CDR3 sequences, with 15% to 19% observed a single time. The ten top clones hold 7.5% to 9% of the sample.

Including cysteine and phenylalanine, the CDR3 has 13 amino acids. Only the CDR3 DNA stays, 39 bases, in frame from base 1. The germline V gene specifies SGHVS as CDR1 and FNYEAQ as CDR2. Between the V and J ends, shortened by 2 bases and 6 bases respectively, the junction contains 10 bases. Stable Graves' hyperthyroidism was defined as the absence of progression to ophthalmopathy over 18 months of follow-up. The hyperthyroidism patients were between 18 and 65 years old and newly diagnosed, with a disease duration of less than 2 months. Patients with uncontrolled infections, other autoimmune diseases, pregnancy or lactation were excluded. Diagnoses were based on clinical symptoms, serum thyroxine and TRAb, thyroid ultrasound and orbital computed tomography. Ficoll-Paque density gradient centrifugation was used to isolate PBMCs from 8 to 10 ml of fresh peripheral blood. Total RNA was extracted with Trizol reagent, and quality was checked on an Agilent 2100 Bioanalyzer.

Sequenced material: blood. This clonotype originated in a woman aged 18 to 35 with Graves' hyperthyroidism. The chain is encoded by TRBV7-6 joined to TRBJ1-2; a tentative D match to TRBD1 spans 6 bases. Here the CDR3 is given as CASSLSGDDGYTF. The bases read TGTGCCAGCAGCTTATCAGGGGATGATGGCTACACCTTC.